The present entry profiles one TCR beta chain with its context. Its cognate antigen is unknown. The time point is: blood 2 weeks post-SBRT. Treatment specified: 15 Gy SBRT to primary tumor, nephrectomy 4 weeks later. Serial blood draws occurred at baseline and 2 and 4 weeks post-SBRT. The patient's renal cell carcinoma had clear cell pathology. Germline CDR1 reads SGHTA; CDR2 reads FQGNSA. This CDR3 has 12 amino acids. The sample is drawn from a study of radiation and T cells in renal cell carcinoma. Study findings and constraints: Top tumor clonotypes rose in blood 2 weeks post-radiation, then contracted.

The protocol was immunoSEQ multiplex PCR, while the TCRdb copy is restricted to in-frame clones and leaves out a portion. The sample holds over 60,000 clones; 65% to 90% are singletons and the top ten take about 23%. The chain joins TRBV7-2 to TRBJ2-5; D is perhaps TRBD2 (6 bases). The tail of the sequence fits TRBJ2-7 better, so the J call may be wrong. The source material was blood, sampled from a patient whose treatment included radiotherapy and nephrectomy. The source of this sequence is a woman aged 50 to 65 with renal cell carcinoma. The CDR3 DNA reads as TGTGCCAGCAGCCGGGAGTTCTACGAGCAGTACTTC. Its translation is CASSREFYEQYF.